Included here is one T cell receptor beta chain sequence, with context. This table comes from immunoSEQ multiplex PCR, and its TCRdb copy is limited to in-frame clones, with some not included. The repertoire holds roughly 58,000 clones, with approximately 80% as singletons. The data were obtained in a study of OX40 agonist ivuxolimab in advanced cancers. For the study at large: Averaging about 60 years in age, with a range of roughly 20 to 79, the cohort was 65% to 85% male. Three patients responded partially, comprising one with hepatocellular carcinoma and two with cutaneous melanoma.

J lost 2 bases, V lost 5 bases, and 7 bases had no gene match. CDR1 LNHDA and CDR2 SQIVND come from the germline V gene (reference sequence). The length of the CDR3 is 16 residues. The chain uses TRBV19 and TRBJ1-4; 8 nucleotides align to TRBD1. The starting material was CD4+ or CD8+ T cells sorted from blood, obtained in a trial of the OX40 agonist ivuxolimab. This clonotype originated in an adult with an advanced solid tumor such as melanoma, head and neck, liver or kidney cancer. This chain's CDR3 is CASSSDRGITNEKLFF. DNA for the CDR3: TGTGCCAGTAGTTCAGACAGGGGTATTACTAATGAAAAACTGTTTTTT. The full variable domain, completed using reference TRBV19 and TRBJ1-4, is DGGITQSPKYLFRKEGQNVTLSCEQNLNHDAMYWYRQDPGQGLRLIYYSQIVNDFQKGDIAEGYSVSREKKESFPLTVTSAQKNPTAFYLCASSSDRGITNEKLFFGSGTQLSVL.